These 5 T cell receptor beta chains were all obtained from the same sample, sequenced in a study of blood T cell repertoires in COVID-19. Generated by immunoSEQ multiplex PCR, the TCRdb table keeps only in-frame clones and is missing some. The sample lists 170,000 or so clones; 80% were seen once. Sequencing was performed on peripheral blood. Every receptor here comes from a man between 65 and 85 years old with active or convalescent COVID-19.

This rearrangement joins TRBV12-3 or TRBV12-4 to TRBJ1-1, with D unclear. Trimming removed 2 bases at V and 7 bases at J, with 5 bases between. The CDR3 has 11 amino acids. The CDR3 DNA sequence: TGTGCCAGCAGTTTATTAGTTGAAGCTTTCTTT. Translating gives CASSLLVEAFF.

The rearrangement uses TRBV10-3 and TRBJ1-2; 7 nucleotides line up with TRBD1. Germline V gene data show CDR1 as ENHRY and CDR2 as SYGVKD. The CDR3 consists of 15 residues. V lost 11 bases, J lost 4 bases, and 16 bases stayed unmatched. This CDR3 is CALSRVGGQAYGYTF. The DNA of the CDR3 is TGTGCCTTATCGAGGGTTGGCGGACAGGCCTATGGCTACACCTTC.

The chain links TRBV5-1 to TRBJ2-2; D unresolved. Trimming stripped 0 bases from V and 6 bases from J, with 9 bases between. Germline CDR1 and CDR2: SGHRS and YFSETQ. The CDR3 sequence is 14 residues long. The CDR3 region is CASSLAPPPGELFF. DNA of the CDR3: TGCGCCAGCAGCTTGGCTCCCCCCCCCGGGGAGCTGTTTTTT.

This clone was seen only a few times. The chain employs TRBV5-4 and TRBJ1-6; 8 nucleotides line up with TRBD1. Germline values: CDR1 SGHNT, CDR2 YYREEE (reference sequence). V shed 3 bases, J shed 7 bases, and the junction held 3 bases outside the gene matches. The CDR3 runs to 14 residues. CDR3 nucleotides: TGTGCCAGCAGCTCTGGACAGGGCAATTCACCCCTCCACTTT. It codes for CASSSGQGNSPLHF.

This clone came up once. V usage is TRBV6-5 and J usage is TRBJ1-6, with unresolved D. V dropped 6 bases and J dropped 4 bases, with 13 bases sitting between them. The CDR3 length is 15 residues. From germline, CDR1 is MNHEY and CDR2 SVGAGI. CDR3 nucleotides: TGTGCCAGCAGCTTTACACCCGTTTATAATTCACCCCTCCACTTT. Translated: CASSFTPVYNSPLHF.